The 23 T cell receptor beta chains reported below all come from one sample, sequenced in a study of blood T cell repertoires in COVID-19. Only in-frame clones appear in the TCRdb table, and some are missing; sequencing was by immunoSEQ multiplex PCR. The sample carries around 160,000 clones, around 81% recorded once. The sample consisted of peripheral blood. These receptors came from a man between 60 and 75 years old with active or convalescent COVID-19.

This sequence joins TRBV10-3 and TRBJ1-1; the match to TRBD1 covers 8 bases. The length of the CDR3 is 14 residues. V was pared by 5 bases and J by 2 bases, with 4 bases of the junction left unmatched. Germline V gene lookup returns CDR1 ENHRY and CDR2 SYGVKD. The chain's CDR3 is CAISQGQDNTEAFF. In DNA, the CDR3 is TGTGCCATCAGTCAGGGACAGGACAACACTGAAGCTTTCTTT.

The V call is TRBV7-2, the J call TRBJ2-1, with D maybe TRBD2 (5 bases). The CDR3 is 14 residues long. Germline V gene sequence: CDR1 SGHTA, CDR2 FQGNSA. The V and J ends lost 5 bases and 8 bases respectively, with 16 bases between them. The CDR3 region has the DNA TGTGCCAGCAGCGGATGGACGGAGGTAGATGAGCAGTTCTTC. Translated: CASSGWTEVDEQFF. Complete variable domain (other parts from reference TRBV7-2 and TRBJ2-1): GAGVSQSPSNKVTEKGKDVELRCDPISGHTALYWYRQSLGQGLEFLIYFQGNSAPDKSGLPSDRFSAERTGGSVSTLTIQRTQQEDSAVYLCASSGWTEVDEQFFGPGTRLTVL.

J is TRBJ1-2 and V is TRBV7-8; 8 bases align to TRBD1. Germline trimming cut 5 bases from V and 4 bases from J; bases unmatched to any gene: 3. Germline CDR1 is SGHVS and CDR2 is FQNEAQ. The CDR3 has 13 amino acids. For the CDR3, the DNA is TGTGCCAGCAGCGGGACAGGTGGCTATGGCTACACCTTC. This sequence encodes CASSGTGGYGYTF.

This clone was counted a few times. The V and J genes are TRBV27 and TRBJ1-4; 7 nucleotides agree with TRBD1. Germline-derived CDR1 and CDR2 are MNHEY and SMNVEV (reference sequence). Losses at the gene ends were 2 bases for V and 0 bases for J; bases not matched to a gene: 0. The CDR3 sequence is 15 residues long. The DNA for the CDR3 is TGTGCCAGCAGTTTACAGGGGGCAACTAATGAAAAACTGTTTTTT. It encodes CASSLQGATNEKLFF.

The chain is built from TRBV28 and TRBJ2-3; TRBD1 matches 7 bases. Trimming removed 7 bases from V and 1 base from J; junction bases left unmatched: 8. Germline lookup yields CDR1 MDHEN and CDR2 SYDVKM. This CDR3 is 15 amino acids long. CDR3 sequence reads: CASISGGEGTDTQYF. CDR3 coding DNA: TGTGCCAGCATCTCAGGGGGAGAAGGCACAGATACGCAGTATTTT.

This chain joins TRBV28 and TRBJ2-5; unclear D gene. Trimming left V 6 bases short and J 2 bases short, with 4 bases between. The CDR3 is 11 amino acids. Germline loops: CDR1 MDHEN, CDR2 SYDVKM. The CDR3 spells CASRTQETQYF. In DNA form, the CDR3 reads TGTGCCAGCAGGACTCAAGAGACCCAGTACTTC. Using reference TRBV28 and TRBJ2-5 for the parts outside the CDR3, the full variable domain is DVKVTQSSRYLVKRTGEKVFLECVQDMDHENMFWYRQDPGLGLRLIYFSYDVKMKEKGDIPEGYSVSREKKERFSLILESASTNQTSMYLCASRTQETQYFGPGTRLLVL.

The rearrangement uses TRBV12-5 and TRBJ1-1, with a possible D match to TRBD1 (6 bases). This CDR3 has 14 amino acids. CDR1 is LGHNT, CDR2 FRNRAP, per germline. The V and J ends lost 7 bases and 5 bases respectively, with 17 bases between them. DNA of the CDR3: TGTGCTAGTGCCCGATCGGGGGGCCCAACTGAAGCTTTCTTT. This encodes CASARSGGPTEAFF.

V gene TRBV15 combines with J gene TRBJ1-2, with a tentative D call TRBD1 (5 bases). In germline, CDR1 is LNHNV, CDR2 YYDKDF (reference sequence). This CDR3 spans 15 amino acids. V gave up 0 bases and J gave up 5 bases, with 13 bases separating them. CDR3 nucleotide sequence: TGTGCCACCAGCAGAGATCAGGGAAATGGGTATGGCTACACCTTC. Translating it yields CATSRDQGNGYGYTF.

The chain recombines TRBV27 with TRBJ1-1, with a weak D call TRBD1 (5 bases). V was shortened by 0 bases and J by 1 base, with 15 bases between the two germline ends. Germline V gives CDR1 MNHEY, CDR2 SMNVEV (reference sequence). The length of the CDR3 is 17 residues. The CDR3 DNA sequence: TGTGCCAGCAGTTTATCACCAGGGTTCGGGAGGAACACTGAAGCTTTCTTT. It translates to CASSLSPGFGRNTEAFF.

CDR3 sequence reads: CASSHWRAYQPQHF. In DNA form, the CDR3 reads TGCGCCAGCAGTCATTGGAGAGCCTATCAGCCCCAGCATTTT. The chain combines TRBV23-1 with TRBJ1-5; no reliable D call. TRBV23-1 is reported as an ORF; its role is uncertain. Trimming cost V 3 bases and J 5 bases, with 11 bases left between them. CDR3 length: 14 amino acids.

The chain uses TRBV7-3 and TRBJ2-1; 9 bases align to TRBD2. This CDR3 spans 15 amino acids. CDR1 and CDR2 from the germline V gene are SGHTA and FQGTGA. Unmatched junction bases numbered 4, after V lost 1 base and J lost 6 bases. The CDR3 reads CASSLNSGSSNEQFF. In nucleotides, the CDR3 is TGTGCCAGCAGCTTAAATAGCGGGAGTTCCAATGAGCAGTTCTTC.

The V gene is TRBV2, the J gene TRBJ1-1; D call uncertain. The CDR3 contains 14 residues. V was pared by 6 bases and J by 4 bases, with 15 bases between. Germline CDR1 and CDR2: SNHLY and FYNNEI. CDR3 in amino acids: CASSRGSTSTEAFF. As DNA, the CDR3 is TGTGCCAGCAGCCGGGGATCAACGAGCACTGAAGCTTTCTTT.

The chain links TRBV4-2 to TRBJ1-4; unclear D gene. V was cut by 1 base and J by 4 bases, with 7 bases left in between. CDR1 LGHNA and CDR2 YNFKEQ come from the germline V gene. The CDR3 is made up of 14 amino acids. CDR3 loop: CASSQAEFNEKLFF. CDR3 DNA: TGTGCCAGCAGCCAAGCGGAGTTTAATGAAAAACTGTTTTTT.

The CDR3 region is CATSDNRVGEQYF. DNA of the CDR3: TGTGCCACCAGTGACAACAGGGTCGGGGAGCAGTACTTC. V gene TRBV24-1 combines with J gene TRBJ2-7, with D maybe TRBD1 (6 bases). V was cut by 4 bases and J by 7 bases, with 13 bases left in between. The CDR3 length is 13 residues. Germline V gives CDR1 KGHDR, CDR2 SFDVKD.

The chain is built from TRBV6-4 and TRBJ2-2; 7 positions agree with TRBD2. Germline lookup yields CDR1 MRHNA and CDR2 SNTAGT. The CDR3 runs to 16 residues. J was trimmed by 9 bases and V by 5 bases; bases with no gene match: 15. CDR3 loop: CASSPGRANLMRELFF. The CDR3 DNA is TGTGCCAGCAGTCCGGGGAGGGCGAACCTCATGCGGGAGCTGTTTTTT.

The chain uses TRBV14 and TRBJ2-5; D not resolved. The V end lost 0 bases, the J end lost 3 bases, and 8 bases lay between the germline ends. Germline V gene data show CDR1 as SGHDN and CDR2 as FVKESK. This CDR3 is built from 14 residues. Here the CDR3 reads CASSQEWSKETQYF. The CDR3 nucleotides are TGTGCCAGCAGCCAAGAATGGAGCAAAGAGACCCAGTACTTC. Supplemented by reference TRBV14 and TRBJ2-5, the full variable domain reads EAGVTQFPSHSVIEKGQTVTLRCDPISGHDNLYWYRRVMGKEIKFLLHFVKESKQDESGMPNNRFLAERTGGTYSTLKVQPAELEDSGVYFCASSQEWSKETQYFGPGTRLLVL.

This clone was counted ten times or more. This chain uses TRBV24-1 with TRBJ2-1; 8 bases agree with TRBD1. The CDR3 is 16 residues long. CDR1 is KGHDR and CDR2 is SFDVKD in the germline V gene. Trimming at V came to 1 base and at J to 7 bases, leaving 8 bases not matched to a gene. CDR3 nucleotide sequence: TGTGCCACCAGTGATTTTGACAGGGGTAGGAAGAATGAGCAGTTCTTC. Residues: CATSDFDRGRKNEQFF.

The chain couples TRBV6-5 to TRBJ2-3, with TRBD2 matching 12 bases. CDR1 is MNHEY and CDR2 is SVGAGI in the germline V gene. The ends lost 6 bases at V and 5 bases at J; junction bases unmatched: 3. The CDR3 totals 14 residues. CDR3 DNA sequence: TGTGCCAGCAGCCGGGGACTAGCGGGAGATACGCAGTATTTT. Protein: CASSRGLAGDTQYF.

The chain uses TRBV7-9 and TRBJ1-4; the D gene is possibly TRBD1 (6 bases). Looked up from germline, CDR1 is SEHNR and CDR2 is FQNEAQ (reference sequence). V was pared by 0 bases and J by 7 bases, with 9 bases between. The CDR3 loop spans 14 amino acids. This CDR3 is CASSLAGAGEKLFF. For the CDR3, the DNA is TGTGCCAGCAGCTTAGCGGGGGCGGGTGAAAAACTGTTTTTT.

The chain uses TRBV6-6 and TRBJ2-1, with 9 bases aligning to TRBD2. The CDR3 totals 15 residues. CDR1 MNHNY and CDR2 SVGAGI come from the germline V gene (reference sequence). The ends lost 2 bases at V and 7 bases at J; junction bases unmatched: 6. The CDR3 sequence: CASSYGSGSRNEQFF. The CDR3 bases are TGTGCCAGCAGTTACGGTAGCGGGAGTAGAAATGAGCAGTTCTTC.

This clone was seen only once. At one of its ends the junction is not consistent with the germline gene, which may arise from a read error. The chain is built from TRBV5-1 and TRBJ2-1, with TRBD1 as a possible D gene (6 bases). CDR3 length: 13 amino acids. The germline V gene has CDR1 SGHRS and CDR2 YFSETQ. CDR3 loop: CASSLQGSDEQFF. In nucleotides, the CDR3 is TGTGCCAGCAGTTTACAGGGTTCCGATGAGCAGTTCTTC.

This clone appeared once. The chain combines TRBV5-1 with TRBJ1-2; TRBD1 aligns across 12 bases. V gave up 4 bases and J gave up 3 bases; unmatched junction bases: 10. CDR1 and CDR2 from the germline V gene are SGHRS and YFSETQ. The CDR3 covers 17 residues. The CDR3 nucleotides are TGCGCCAGCAGCCCCGGGACAGGGGGCGGGTCCCACTATGGCTACACCTTC. Amino acid sequence: CASSPGTGGGSHYGYTF.

This clone was detected a few times. The rearrangement uses TRBV6-5 and TRBJ1-6; D is ambiguous. The CDR3 sequence is 13 residues long. V was pared by 5 bases and J by 7 bases, with 9 bases between. Germline V gives CDR1 MNHEY, CDR2 SVGAGI. This CDR3 is CASSLQRNSPLHF. In DNA form, the CDR3 reads TGTGCCAGCAGTCTCCAGAGGAATTCACCCCTCCACTTT.